This TCR beta chain was sequenced in a study of OX40 agonist ivuxolimab in advanced cancers. Germline V CDR1 and CDR2: SGHAT, FQNNGV. The V end lost 6 bases, the J end lost 7 bases, and 11 bases lay between the germline ends. The CDR3 runs to 12 residues. Data came from immunoSEQ multiplex PCR; TCRdb stores just in-frame clones and leaves some out. The data contain 70,000 to 75,000 clones, about 85% of them singletons. The sample consisted of CD4+ or CD8+ T cells sorted from blood, taken in a trial of the OX40 agonist ivuxolimab. This clonotype was obtained from an adult with an advanced solid tumor such as melanoma, head and neck, liver or kidney cancer. The V gene is TRBV11-2, the J gene TRBJ2-3, with a tentative D call TRBD2 (5 bases). The CDR3 loop is CASSLDSNTQYF. CDR3 sequence (DNA): TGTGCCAGCAGTCTGGACTCAAATACGCAGTATTTT.